This is a list of T cell receptor beta chains from one sample in a study of response to subunit inactivated influenza vaccine. Using its own MiXCR run on the RT-PCR reads, TCRdb lists one record per CDR3 protein. The sample has around 250,000 distinct CDR3 sequences; roughly an eighth are singletons. The sample in question was non-naive T cells sorted from PBMCs, obtained 14 to 15 days before vaccination. These receptors all come from a man aged 50 to 60 who received an inactivated influenza vaccine. Both conserved end residues are part of each CDR3. A D gene is named only where the DNA matches it firmly. Size is omitted from some rows. Given values are once, few, many or a class for expanded clones.

abundance	d_gene	v_gene	j_gene	CDR3nt	CDR3aa
many	TRBD1	TRBV7-2	TRBJ2-2	TGTGCCAGCAGCTTTACAGGGGCCGGGGAGCTGTTTTTT	CASSFTGAGELFF
-	-	TRBV5-1	TRBJ1-1	TGCGCCAGCAGCCCCCGCGCAGGGGAGAACACTGAAGCTTTCTTT	CASSPRAGENTEAFF
many	TRBD2	TRBV12-3/TRBV12-4	TRBJ2-5	TGTGCCAGCAGTTTTTGGCTAGCGGGGGAACAAGAGACCCAGTACTTC	CASSFWLAGEQETQYF
few	-	TRBV18	TRBJ2-3	TGTGCCAGCTCACCACCGTACGGGCCCGATACGCAGTATTTT	CASSPPYGPDTQYF
-	-	TRBV3-1	TRBJ2-2	TGTGCCAGCAGCGCCCGGGGACTCCAGAACACCGGGGAGCTGTTTTTT	CASSARGLQNTGELFF
few	TRBD2	TRBV6-1	TRBJ2-5	TGTGCCAGCAGACAAAGCGGGAGGGGGTTCGGAGAGACCCAGTACTTC	CASRQSGRGFGETQYF
-	-	TRBV5-4	TRBJ2-6	TGTGCCACCTACCCCCCCCCCTTCAAACCTGGGGCCAACGTCCTGACTTTC	CATYPPPFKPGANVLTF
few	-	TRBV28	TRBJ2-3	TGTGCCAGCAGTGCTCGGGAGCAGACTAGCACAGATACGCAGTATTTT	CASSAREQTSTDTQYF
few	-	TRBV5-1	TRBJ2-5	TGCGCCAGCAGCGCTACACAAGAGACCCAGTACTTC	CASSATQETQYF
-	TRBD1	TRBV5-1	TRBJ2-1	TGCGCCAGCAGCTTGACGGGACAGGTACACAATGAGCAGTTCTTC	CASSLTGQVHNEQFF
few	-	TRBV5-1	TRBJ2-3	TGCGCCAGCAGCTTCGTCAGCGGGGCCAAAGGGGGCTGGGATACGCAGTATTTT	CASSFVSGAKGGWDTQYF
-	-	TRBV9	TRBJ2-1	TGTGCCAGCAGCGTCACTGCCACCGCCAATGAGCAGTTCTTC	CASSVTATANEQFF
-	-	TRBV28	TRBJ2-7	TGTGCCAGCAGCTCCCAGGGTTTTTGGACCTACGAGCAGTACTTC	CASSSQGFWTYEQYF
few	-	TRBV20-1	TRBJ1-5	TGCAGTGCTAGTAGGGCAGAGAATCAGCCCCAGCATTTT	CSASRAENQPQHF
-	TRBD1	TRBV10-3	TRBJ1-5	TGTGCCATCAGTGGGACAGGGCGGCAGCCCCAGCATTTT	CAISGTGRQPQHF
many	TRBD2	TRBV7-8	TRBJ2-5	TGTGCCAGCAGCTCAACGGGGGGGATCCAAGAGACCCAGTACTTC	CASSSTGGIQETQYF
few	-	TRBV18	TRBJ2-2	TGTGCCAGCTCACCACAACAGACTTTCGGGGAGCTGTTTTTT	CASSPQQTFGELFF
few	-	TRBV14	TRBJ2-5	TGTGCCAGCAGCCAAGATCGAGGGTCGGAGACCCAGTACTTC	CASSQDRGSETQYF
few	-	TRBV5-5	TRBJ2-3	TGTGCCAGCAGCACTAGGGGTTTCGGGGCGTCCAGTCCAGATACGCAGTATTTT	CASSTRGFGASSPDTQYF
-	TRBD2	TRBV2	TRBJ2-1	TGTGCCAGCAGTGAAGGGAGCGGGGGGTACAATGAGCAGTTCTTC	CASSEGSGGYNEQFF
few	-	TRBV9	TRBJ1-1	TGTGCCAGCAGCGTAACCGGGACGGATGAAGCTTTCTTT	CASSVTGTDEAFF